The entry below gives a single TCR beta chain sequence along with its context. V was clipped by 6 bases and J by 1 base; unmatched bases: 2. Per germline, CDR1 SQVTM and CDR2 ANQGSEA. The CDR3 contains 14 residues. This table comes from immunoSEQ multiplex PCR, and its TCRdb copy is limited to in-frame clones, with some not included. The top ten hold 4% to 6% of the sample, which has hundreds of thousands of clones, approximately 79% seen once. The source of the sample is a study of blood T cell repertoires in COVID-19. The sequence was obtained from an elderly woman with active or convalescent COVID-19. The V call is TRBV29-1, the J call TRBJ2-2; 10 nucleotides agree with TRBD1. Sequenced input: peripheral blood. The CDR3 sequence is CSVTGGLNTGELFF. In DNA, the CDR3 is TGCAGCGTGACAGGGGGCCTGAACACCGGGGAGCTGTTTTTT.